These T cell receptor beta chains were read from a single sample in a study of T cell responses to AZD1222 COVID-19 vaccine. TCRdb keeps only in-frame clones here, not all; method: immunoSEQ multiplex PCR. The sample records approximately 200,000 clones, approximately 94% being singletons. The specimen was peripheral blood, collected on day 0 of AZD1222 vaccination. The receptors come from an adult in good health. Each CDR3 is given without its conserved first and last residue.

v_gene	j_gene	CDR3aa
TRBV28	TRBJ2-7	ASNFPGQGSYEQY
TRBV27	TRBJ1-5	ASRGQASKPQH
TRBV21-1	TRBJ2-1	ASSKYRTEYNEQF
TRBV15	TRBJ1-5	ATSRDYWEREGQPQH
TRBV30	TRBJ1-1	AWTRSGNTEAF
TRBV3-1/TRBV3-2	TRBJ2-3	ASSQGRLAGRTDTQY
TRBV14	TRBJ1-3	ASSQLGFSGNTIY
TRBV7-9	TRBJ2-1	ASSLAGAYNEQF
TRBV15	TRBJ1-6	ATSRGAPESPLH
TRBV28	TRBJ1-2	ASSEAGYRGHNYGYT
TRBV21-1	TRBJ2-7	ASSKDPFLGEQY
TRBV9	TRBJ2-7	ASSEGLAGYEQY
TRBV28	TRBJ2-7	ASSFRGATSYEQY
TRBV6-2/TRBV6-3	TRBJ2-1	ASSLAAGNYNEQF
TRBV9	TRBJ2-3	ASSVVAGPSTDTQY
TRBV6-5	TRBJ2-7	ASSLPPGTSAYEQY
TRBV11-2	TRBJ1-4	ASSLGVNEKLF
TRBV27	TRBJ2-7	ASSRSASSYEQY
TRBV5-1	TRBJ2-3	ASSLAGTDTQY
TRBV9	TRBJ2-2	ASSGYHRGHTGELF